This T cell receptor beta chain was identified in a study of STAT5B mutations in CD4+ large granular lymphocyte leukemia. Healthy controls were blood donor buffy coats. CDR1 is SGHTA and CDR2 is FQGTGA in the germline V gene. The J segment lost 10 bases and the V segment lost 2 bases, leaving 4 bases of the junction unmatched. The CDR3 is 13 amino acids. Clones were sequenced by immunoSEQ multiplex PCR, and TCRdb holds only the in-frame ones, with some missing. Of 30,000 to 40,000 clones listed, roughly 85% are singletons. The specimen sequenced was CD4+ T cells from blood buffy coats. V usage is TRBV7-3 and J usage is TRBJ1-5; the match to TRBD1 covers 8 bases. This clonotype originated in a human donor in good health. CDR3 residues: CASSLSQGGPQHF. Written as DNA, the CDR3 is TGTGCCAGCAGCTTATCACAGGGGGGACCCCAGCATTTT.